This T cell receptor (beta chain) was sequenced in a study of blood T cell repertoires in COVID-19. As for the study in general: From the United States, Italy and Spain came samples of acute and convalescent COVID-19. Sources were T cells, B-cell-depleted T cells, or PBMCs; the material itself was cDNA or gDNA.

V shed 5 bases and J 4 bases; nucleotides not matched to a gene: 9. The CDR3 runs 14 residues. Germline V gene data show CDR1 as GTSNPN and CDR2 as SVGIG (reference sequence). Methods used by the authors: Amplification from reference gene primers served as the basis for estimated nucleated cell counts. Sequencing was performed with immunoSEQ multiplex PCR; in TCRdb, only in-frame clones are kept and a portion is missing. V and J calls and clone size are as listed in that table; D and trimming were resolved from the DNA. This table holds about 51,000 clones, 75% to 95% found once. The V and J genes are TRBV30 and TRBJ2-7, with TRBD1 identical over 9 bases. The sample taken for sequencing was peripheral blood. This sequence originates from a man aged 50 to 60 with acute or convalescent COVID-19. DNA for the CDR3: TGTGCCTGGGGGGCCGGGACAGGGATATACGAGCAGTACTTC. Its translation is CAWGAGTGIYEQYF.